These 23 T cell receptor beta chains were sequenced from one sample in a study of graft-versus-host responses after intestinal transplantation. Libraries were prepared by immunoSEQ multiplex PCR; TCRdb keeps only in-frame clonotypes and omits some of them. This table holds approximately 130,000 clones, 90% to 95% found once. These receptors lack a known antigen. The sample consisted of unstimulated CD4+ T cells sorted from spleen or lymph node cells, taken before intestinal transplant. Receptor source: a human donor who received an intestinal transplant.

The CDR3, as DNA: TGTGCCAGCAGGAGGGGGGCGGGAGATACGCAGTATTTT. Translated: CASRRGAGDTQYF. The rearrangement uses TRBV27 and TRBJ2-3; D is possibly TRBD1 or TRBD2 (6 bases each). The CDR3 sequence is 13 residues long. V shed 6 bases and J shed 5 bases, with 12 bases lying between them. Germline-derived CDR1 and CDR2 are MNHEY and SMNVEV (reference sequence).

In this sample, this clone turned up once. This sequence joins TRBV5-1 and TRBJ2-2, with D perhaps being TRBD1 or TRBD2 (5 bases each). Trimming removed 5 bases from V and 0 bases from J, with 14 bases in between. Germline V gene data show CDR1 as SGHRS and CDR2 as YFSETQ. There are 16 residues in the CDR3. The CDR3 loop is CASRPPGGSNTGELFF. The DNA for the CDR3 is TGCGCCAGCAGACCACCTGGGGGTTCGAACACCGGGGAGCTGTTTTTT.

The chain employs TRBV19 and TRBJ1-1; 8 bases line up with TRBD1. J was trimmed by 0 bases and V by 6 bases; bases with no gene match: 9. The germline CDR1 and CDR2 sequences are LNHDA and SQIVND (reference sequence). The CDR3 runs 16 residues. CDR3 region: CASRQGQGQMNTEAFF. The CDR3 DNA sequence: TGTGCCAGTAGGCAAGGACAGGGTCAAATGAACACTGAAGCTTTCTTT.

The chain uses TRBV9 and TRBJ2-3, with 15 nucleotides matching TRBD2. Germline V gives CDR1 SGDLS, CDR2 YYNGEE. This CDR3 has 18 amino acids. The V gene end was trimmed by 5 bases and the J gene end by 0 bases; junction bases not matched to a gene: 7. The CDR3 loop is CASSSGLAGGQSTDTQYF. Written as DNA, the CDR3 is TGTGCCAGCAGTTCAGGACTAGCGGGGGGGCAGAGCACAGATACGCAGTATTTT.

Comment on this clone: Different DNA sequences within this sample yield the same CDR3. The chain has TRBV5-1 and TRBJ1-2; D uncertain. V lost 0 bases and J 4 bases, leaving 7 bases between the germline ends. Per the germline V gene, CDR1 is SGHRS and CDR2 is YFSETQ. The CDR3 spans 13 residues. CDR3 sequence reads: CASSLGGGYGYTF. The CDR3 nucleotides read TGCGCCAGCAGCTTGGGCGGTGGCTATGGCTACACCTTC.

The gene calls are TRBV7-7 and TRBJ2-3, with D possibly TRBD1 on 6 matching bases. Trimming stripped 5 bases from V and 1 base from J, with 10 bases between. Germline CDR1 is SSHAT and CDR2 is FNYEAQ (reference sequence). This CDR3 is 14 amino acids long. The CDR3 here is CASSRAGGTDTQYF. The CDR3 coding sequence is TGTGCCAGCAGCCGAGCAGGGGGCACAGATACGCAGTATTTT.

The CDR3 is CASRLGRKLFF. DNA of the CDR3: TGTGCCAGCAGGCTGGGGCGAAAACTGTTTTTT. This chain connects TRBV7-9 to TRBJ1-4; D may be TRBD1 (5 bases). The V gene's germline CDR1 is SEHNR and CDR2 FQNEAQ (reference sequence). Trimming took off 6 bases at V and 10 bases at J, with 9 bases between the two ends. The CDR3 loop spans 11 amino acids.

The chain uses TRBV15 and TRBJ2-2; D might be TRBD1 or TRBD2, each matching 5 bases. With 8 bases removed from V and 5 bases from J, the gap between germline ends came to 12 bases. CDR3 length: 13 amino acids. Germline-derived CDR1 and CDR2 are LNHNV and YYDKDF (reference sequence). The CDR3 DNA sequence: TGTGCCACCGGAGCAGGGAGAACCGGGGAGCTGTTTTTT. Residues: CATGAGRTGELFF. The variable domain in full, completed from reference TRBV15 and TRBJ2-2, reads DAMVIQNPRYQVTQFGKPVTLSCSQTLNHNVMYWYQQKSSQAPKLLFHYYDKDFNNEADTPDNFQSRRPNTSFCFLDIRSPGLGDTAMYLCATGAGRTGELFFGEGSRLTVL.

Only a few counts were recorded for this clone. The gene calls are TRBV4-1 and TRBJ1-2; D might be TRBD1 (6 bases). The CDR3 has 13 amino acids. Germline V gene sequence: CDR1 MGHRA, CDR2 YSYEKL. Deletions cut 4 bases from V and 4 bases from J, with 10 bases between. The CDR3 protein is CASSPRGGYGYTF. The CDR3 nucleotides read TGCGCCAGCAGCCCGCGAGGGGGCTATGGCTACACCTTC.

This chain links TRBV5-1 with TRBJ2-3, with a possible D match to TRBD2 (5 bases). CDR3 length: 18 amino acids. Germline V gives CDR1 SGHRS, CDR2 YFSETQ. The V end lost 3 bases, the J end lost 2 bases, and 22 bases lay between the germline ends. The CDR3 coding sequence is TGCGCCAGCAGCTCTCAGCCCGCTGCTAGCCGCCCCACAGATACGCAGTATTTT. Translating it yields CASSSQPAASRPTDTQYF.

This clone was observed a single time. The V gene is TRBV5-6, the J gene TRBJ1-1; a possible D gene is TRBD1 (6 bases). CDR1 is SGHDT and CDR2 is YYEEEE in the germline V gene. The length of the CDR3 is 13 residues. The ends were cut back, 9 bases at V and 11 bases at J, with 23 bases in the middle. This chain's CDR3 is CATTKRGALGAFF. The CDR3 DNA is TGTGCCACAACGAAAAGGGGGGCGCTTGGGGCTTTCTTT.

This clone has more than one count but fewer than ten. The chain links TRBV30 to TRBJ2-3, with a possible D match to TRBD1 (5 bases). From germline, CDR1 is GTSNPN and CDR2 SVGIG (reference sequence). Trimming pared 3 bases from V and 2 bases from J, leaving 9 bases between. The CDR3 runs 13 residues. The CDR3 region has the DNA TGTGCCTGGAGAGGGGTAAACACAGATACGCAGTATTTT. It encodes CAWRGVNTDTQYF.

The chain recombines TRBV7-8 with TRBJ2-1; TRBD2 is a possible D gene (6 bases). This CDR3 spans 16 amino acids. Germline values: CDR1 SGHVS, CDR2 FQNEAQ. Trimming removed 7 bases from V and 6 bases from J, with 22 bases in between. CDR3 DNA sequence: TGTGCCAGCAACGCCGCGGGACTCGTGCCCCTCAATGAGCAGTTCTTC. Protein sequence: CASNAAGLVPLNEQFF.

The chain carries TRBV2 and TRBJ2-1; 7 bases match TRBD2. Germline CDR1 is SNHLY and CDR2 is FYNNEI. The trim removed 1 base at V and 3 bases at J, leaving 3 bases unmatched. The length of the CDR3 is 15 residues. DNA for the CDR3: TGTGCCAGCAGTGAAGAGCGGGGTAACTACAATGAGCAGTTCTTC. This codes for CASSEERGNYNEQFF.

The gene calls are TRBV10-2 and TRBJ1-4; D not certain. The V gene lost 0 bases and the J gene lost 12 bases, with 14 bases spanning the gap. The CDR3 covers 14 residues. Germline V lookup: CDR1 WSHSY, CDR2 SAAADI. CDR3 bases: TGCGCCAGCAGTGAGTCAGGGTCTGGTGCCCAACTGTTTTTT. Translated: CASSESGSGAQLFF.

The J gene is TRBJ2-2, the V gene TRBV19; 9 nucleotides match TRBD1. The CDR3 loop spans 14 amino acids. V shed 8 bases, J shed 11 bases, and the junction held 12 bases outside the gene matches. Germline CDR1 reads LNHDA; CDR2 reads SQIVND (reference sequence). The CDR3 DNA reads TGTGCCAGTGCCCCCGGGACAGGGTCTGGAGAGCTGTTTTTT. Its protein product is CASAPGTGSGELFF.

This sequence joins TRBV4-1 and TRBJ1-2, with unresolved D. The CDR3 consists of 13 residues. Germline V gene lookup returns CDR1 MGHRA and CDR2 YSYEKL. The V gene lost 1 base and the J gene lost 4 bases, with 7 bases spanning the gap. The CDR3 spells CASSQGPPYGYTF. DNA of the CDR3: TGCGCCAGCAGCCAAGGACCTCCCTATGGCTACACCTTC.

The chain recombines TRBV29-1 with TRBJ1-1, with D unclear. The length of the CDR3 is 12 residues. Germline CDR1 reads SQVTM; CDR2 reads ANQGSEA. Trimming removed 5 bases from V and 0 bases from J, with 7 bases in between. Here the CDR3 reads CSVKAMNTEAFF. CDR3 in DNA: TGCAGCGTTAAGGCTATGAACACTGAAGCTTTCTTT.

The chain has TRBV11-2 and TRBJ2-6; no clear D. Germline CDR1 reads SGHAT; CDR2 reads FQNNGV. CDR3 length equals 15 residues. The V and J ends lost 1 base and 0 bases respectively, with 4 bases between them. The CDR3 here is CASSLVYSGANVLTF. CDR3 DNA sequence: TGTGCCAGCAGCTTAGTTTACTCTGGGGCCAACGTCCTGACTTTC.

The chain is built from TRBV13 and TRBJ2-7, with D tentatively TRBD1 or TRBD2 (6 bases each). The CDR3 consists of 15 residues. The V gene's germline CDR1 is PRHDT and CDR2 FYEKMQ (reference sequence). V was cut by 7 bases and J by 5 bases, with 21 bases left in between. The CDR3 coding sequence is TGTGCCAGCAACCTGGGGGGCAGGGGTAAGAACGAGCAGTACTTC. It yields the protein CASNLGGRGKNEQYF. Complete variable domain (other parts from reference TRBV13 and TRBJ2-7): AAGVIQSPRHLIKEKRETATLKCYPIPRHDTVYWYQQGPGQDPQFLISFYEKMQSDKGSIPDRFSAQQFSDYHSELNMSSLELGDSALYFCASNLGGRGKNEQYFGPGTRLTVT.

In nucleotides, the CDR3 is TGTGCCAGCACCGCCGAGCCGGGACTAGGATTTAGGGAGCAGTTCTTC. Translating it yields CASTAEPGLGFREQFF. V gene TRBV6-4 combines with J gene TRBJ2-1; TRBD2 agrees at 8 bases. The CDR3 is made up of 16 amino acids. J was trimmed by 10 bases and V by 7 bases; bases with no gene match: 18. Germline V gene data show CDR1 as MRHNA and CDR2 as SNTAGT.

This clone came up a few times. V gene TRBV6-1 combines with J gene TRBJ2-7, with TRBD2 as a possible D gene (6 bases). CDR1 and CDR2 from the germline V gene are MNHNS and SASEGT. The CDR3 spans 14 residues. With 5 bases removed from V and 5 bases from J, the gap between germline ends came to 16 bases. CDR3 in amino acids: CASSRLVLFDEQYF. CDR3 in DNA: TGTGCCAGCAGTAGACTAGTTCTTTTCGACGAGCAGTACTTC.

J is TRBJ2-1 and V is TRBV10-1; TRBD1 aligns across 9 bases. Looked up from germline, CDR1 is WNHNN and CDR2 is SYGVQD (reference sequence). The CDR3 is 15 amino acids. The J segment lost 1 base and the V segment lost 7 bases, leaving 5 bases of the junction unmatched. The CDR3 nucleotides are TGCGCCAGCAATCCGGGACAGGGATCCTACAATGAGCAGTTCTTC. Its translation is CASNPGQGSYNEQFF.